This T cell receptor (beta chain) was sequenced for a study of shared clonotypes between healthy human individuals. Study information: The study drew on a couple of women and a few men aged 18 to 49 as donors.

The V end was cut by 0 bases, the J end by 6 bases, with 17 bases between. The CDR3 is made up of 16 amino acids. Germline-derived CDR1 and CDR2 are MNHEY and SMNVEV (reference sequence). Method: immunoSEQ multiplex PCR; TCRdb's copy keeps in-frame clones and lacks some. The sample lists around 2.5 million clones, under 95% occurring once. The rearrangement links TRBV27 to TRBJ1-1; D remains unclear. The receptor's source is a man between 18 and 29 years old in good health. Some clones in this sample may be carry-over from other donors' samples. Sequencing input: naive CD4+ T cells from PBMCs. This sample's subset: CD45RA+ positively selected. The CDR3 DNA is TGTGCCAGCAGTTTATCTCTGGGGAGCACGGTCTCTGAAGCTTTCTTT. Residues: CASSLSLGSTVSEAFF.